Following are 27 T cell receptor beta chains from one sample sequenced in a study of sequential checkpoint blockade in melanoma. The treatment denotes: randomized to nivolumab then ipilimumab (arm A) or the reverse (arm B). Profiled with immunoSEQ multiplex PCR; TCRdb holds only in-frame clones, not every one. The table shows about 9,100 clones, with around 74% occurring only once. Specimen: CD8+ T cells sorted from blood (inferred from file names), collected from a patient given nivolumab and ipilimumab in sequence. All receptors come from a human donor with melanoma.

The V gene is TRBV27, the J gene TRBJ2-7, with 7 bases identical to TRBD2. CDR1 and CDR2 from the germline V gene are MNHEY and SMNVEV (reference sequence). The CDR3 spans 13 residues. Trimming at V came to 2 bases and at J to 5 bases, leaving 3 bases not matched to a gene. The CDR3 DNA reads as TGTGCCAGCAGTTTAGCGGGAGCCAACGAGCAGTACTTC. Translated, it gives CASSLAGANEQYF.

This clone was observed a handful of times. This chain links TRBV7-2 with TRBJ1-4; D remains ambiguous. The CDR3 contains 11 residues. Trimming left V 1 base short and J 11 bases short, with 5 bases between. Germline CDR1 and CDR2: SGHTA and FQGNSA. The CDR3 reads CASSLDSKLFF. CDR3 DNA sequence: TGTGCCAGCAGCTTAGACTCGAAACTGTTTTTT.

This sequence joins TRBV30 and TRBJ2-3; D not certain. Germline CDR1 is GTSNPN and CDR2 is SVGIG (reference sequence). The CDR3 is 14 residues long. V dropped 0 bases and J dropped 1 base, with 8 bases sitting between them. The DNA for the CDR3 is TGTGCCTGGAGTGTTGGGCGCGGCACAGATACGCAGTATTTT. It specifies CAWSVGRGTDTQYF.

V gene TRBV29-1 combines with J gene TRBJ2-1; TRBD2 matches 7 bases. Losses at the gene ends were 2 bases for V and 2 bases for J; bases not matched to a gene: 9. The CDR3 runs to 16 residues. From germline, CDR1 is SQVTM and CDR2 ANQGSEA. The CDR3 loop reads CSVEPAPSGTYNEQFF. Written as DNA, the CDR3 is TGCAGCGTTGAACCCGCGCCTAGCGGCACCTACAATGAGCAGTTCTTC.

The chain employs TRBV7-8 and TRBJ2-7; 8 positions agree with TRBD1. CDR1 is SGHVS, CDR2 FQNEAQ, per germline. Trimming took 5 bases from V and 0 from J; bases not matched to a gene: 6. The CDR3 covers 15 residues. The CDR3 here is CASSTRTGSSYEQYF. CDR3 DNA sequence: TGTGCCAGCAGCACCCGGACAGGGAGCTCCTACGAGCAGTACTTC.

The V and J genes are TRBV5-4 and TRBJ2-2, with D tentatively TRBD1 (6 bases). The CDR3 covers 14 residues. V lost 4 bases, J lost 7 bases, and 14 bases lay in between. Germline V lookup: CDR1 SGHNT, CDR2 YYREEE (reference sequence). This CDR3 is CASSGYQGIGELFF. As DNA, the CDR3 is TGTGCCAGCAGCGGCTATCAGGGGATCGGGGAGCTGTTTTTT. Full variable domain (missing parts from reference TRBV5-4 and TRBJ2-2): ETGVTQSPTHLIKTRGQQVTLRCSSQSGHNTVSWYQQALGQGPQFIFQYYREEENGRGNFPPRFSGLQFPNYSSELNVNALELDDSALYLCASSGYQGIGELFFGEGSRLTVL.

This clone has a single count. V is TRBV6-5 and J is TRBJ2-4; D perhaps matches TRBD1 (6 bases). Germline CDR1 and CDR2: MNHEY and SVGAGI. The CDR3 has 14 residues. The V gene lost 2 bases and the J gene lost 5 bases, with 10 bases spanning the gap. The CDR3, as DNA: TGTGCCAGCAGTTACGCAGGGGACGAAAACATTCAGTACTTC. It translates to CASSYAGDENIQYF.

The CDR3 region has the DNA TGTGCCAGCAGCTTAGCGGGAGGGCCGGTCGAGCAGTACTTC. Translation gives CASSLAGGPVEQYF. The chain couples TRBV5-8 to TRBJ2-7; 10 bases match TRBD2. J was trimmed by 6 bases and V by 2 bases; bases with no gene match: 5. The V gene's germline CDR1 is SGHTS and CDR2 YDEGEE. CDR3 size: 14 residues.

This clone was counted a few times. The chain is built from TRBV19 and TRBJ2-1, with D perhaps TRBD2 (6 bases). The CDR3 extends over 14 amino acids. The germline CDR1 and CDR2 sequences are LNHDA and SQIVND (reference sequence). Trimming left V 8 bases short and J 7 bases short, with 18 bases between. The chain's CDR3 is CASSPRGGWNEQFF. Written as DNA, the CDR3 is TGTGCCAGTTCCCCGAGGGGAGGATGGAATGAGCAGTTCTTC.

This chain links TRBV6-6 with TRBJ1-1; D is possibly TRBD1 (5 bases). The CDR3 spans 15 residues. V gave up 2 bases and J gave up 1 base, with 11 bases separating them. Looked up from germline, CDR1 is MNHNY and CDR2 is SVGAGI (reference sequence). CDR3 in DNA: TGTGCCAGCAGTTACGTTCGGGGGGGGAACACTGAAGCTTTCTTT. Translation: CASSYVRGGNTEAFF.

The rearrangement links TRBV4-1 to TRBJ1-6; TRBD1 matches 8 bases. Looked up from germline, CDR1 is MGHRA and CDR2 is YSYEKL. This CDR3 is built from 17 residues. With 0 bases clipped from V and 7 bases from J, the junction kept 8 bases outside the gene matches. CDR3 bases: TGCGCCAGCAGCCAAGACCCCGACAGGGGAATCAATTCACCCCTCCACTTT. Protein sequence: CASSQDPDRGINSPLHF.

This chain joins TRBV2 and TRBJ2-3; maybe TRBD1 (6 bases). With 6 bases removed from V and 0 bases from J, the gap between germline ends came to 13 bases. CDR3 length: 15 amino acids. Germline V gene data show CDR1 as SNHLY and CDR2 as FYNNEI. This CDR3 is CASSPRTASTDTQYF. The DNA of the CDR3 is TGTGCCAGCAGCCCCAGGACAGCTAGCACAGATACGCAGTATTTT. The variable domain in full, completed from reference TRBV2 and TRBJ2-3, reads EPEVTQTPSHQVTQMGQEVILRCVPISNHLYFYWYRQILGQKVEFLVSFYNNEISEKSEIFDDQFSVERPDGSNFTLKIRSTKLEDSAMYFCASSPRTASTDTQYFGPGTRLTVL.

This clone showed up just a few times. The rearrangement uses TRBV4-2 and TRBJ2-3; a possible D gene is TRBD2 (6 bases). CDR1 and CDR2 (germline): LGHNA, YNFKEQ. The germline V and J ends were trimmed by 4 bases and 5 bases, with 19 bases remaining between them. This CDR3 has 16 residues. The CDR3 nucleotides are TGTGCCAGCAGCCGACGGGAGACCCCGGAGGTAGATACGCAGTATTTT. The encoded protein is CASSRRETPEVDTQYF.

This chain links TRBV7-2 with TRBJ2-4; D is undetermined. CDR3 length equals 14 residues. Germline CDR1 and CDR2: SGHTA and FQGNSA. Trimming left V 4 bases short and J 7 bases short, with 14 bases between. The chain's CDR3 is CASSSTPKWNIQYF. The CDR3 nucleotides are TGTGCCAGCAGCTCAACCCCTAAGTGGAACATTCAGTACTTC.

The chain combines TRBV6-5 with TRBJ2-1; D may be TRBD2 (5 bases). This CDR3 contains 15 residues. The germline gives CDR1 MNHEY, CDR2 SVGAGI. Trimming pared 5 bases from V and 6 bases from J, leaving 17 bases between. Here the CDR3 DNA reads TGTGCCAGCAGTCGGGGAGTAGCAGCGCCCAATGAGCAGTTCTTC. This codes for CASSRGVAAPNEQFF.

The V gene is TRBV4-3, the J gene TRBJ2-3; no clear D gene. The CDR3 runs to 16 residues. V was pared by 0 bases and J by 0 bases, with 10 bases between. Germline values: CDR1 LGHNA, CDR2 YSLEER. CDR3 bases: TGCGCCAGCAGCCAAGATTACTCGTCCAGCACAGATACGCAGTATTTT. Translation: CASSQDYSSSTDTQYF.

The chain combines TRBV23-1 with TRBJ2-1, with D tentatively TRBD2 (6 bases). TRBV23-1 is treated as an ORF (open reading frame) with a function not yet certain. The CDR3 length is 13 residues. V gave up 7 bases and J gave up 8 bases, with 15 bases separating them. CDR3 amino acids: CASITGRRDEQFF. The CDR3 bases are TGCGCCAGCATAACAGGTCGGAGGGATGAGCAGTTCTTC.

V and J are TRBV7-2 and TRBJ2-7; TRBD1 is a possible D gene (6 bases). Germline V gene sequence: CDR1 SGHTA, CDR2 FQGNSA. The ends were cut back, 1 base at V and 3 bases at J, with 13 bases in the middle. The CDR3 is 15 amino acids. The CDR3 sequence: CASSLEAGDLYEQYF. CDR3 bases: TGTGCCAGCAGCTTAGAAGCAGGGGATCTCTACGAGCAGTACTTC.

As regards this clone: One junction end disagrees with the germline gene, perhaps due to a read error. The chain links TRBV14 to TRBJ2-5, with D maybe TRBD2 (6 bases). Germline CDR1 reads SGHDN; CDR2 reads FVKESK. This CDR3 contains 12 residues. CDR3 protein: CANSQGGETQYF. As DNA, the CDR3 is TGTGCCAACAGCCAAGGAGGGGAGACCCAGTACTTC. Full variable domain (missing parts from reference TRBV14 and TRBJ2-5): EAGVTQFPSHSVIEKGQTVTLRCDPISGHDNLYWYRRVMGKEIKFLLHFVKESKQDESGMPNNRFLAERTGGTYSTLKVQPAELEDSGVYFCANSQGGETQYFGPGTRLLVL.

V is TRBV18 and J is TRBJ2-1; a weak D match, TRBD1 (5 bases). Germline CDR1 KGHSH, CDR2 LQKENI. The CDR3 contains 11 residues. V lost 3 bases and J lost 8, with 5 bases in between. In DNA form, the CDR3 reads TGTGCCAGCTCACCGGGGCATGAGCAGTTCTTC. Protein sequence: CASSPGHEQFF.

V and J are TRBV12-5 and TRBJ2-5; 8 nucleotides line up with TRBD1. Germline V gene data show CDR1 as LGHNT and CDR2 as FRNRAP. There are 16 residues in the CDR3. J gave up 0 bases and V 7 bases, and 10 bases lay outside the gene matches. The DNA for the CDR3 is TGTGCTAGTGCTCAATCGACAGGGGAGTACCAAGAGACCCAGTACTTC. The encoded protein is CASAQSTGEYQETQYF.

The CDR3 nucleotides read TGTGCCAGCAGCCCTCCGAATGAGCAGTTCTTC. Translating it yields CASSPPNEQFF. J is TRBJ2-1 and V is TRBV7-8; D is undetermined. Germline loops: CDR1 SGHVS, CDR2 FQNEAQ. The CDR3 sequence is 11 residues long. V gave up 5 bases and J gave up 7 bases, with 6 bases separating them.

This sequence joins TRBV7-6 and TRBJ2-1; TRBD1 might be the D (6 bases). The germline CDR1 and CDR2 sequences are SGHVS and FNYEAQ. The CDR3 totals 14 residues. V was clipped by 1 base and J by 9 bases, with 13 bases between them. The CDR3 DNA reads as TGTGCCAGCAGCTTAGAAAGGGGGTTGGTTGAGCAGTTCTTC. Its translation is CASSLERGLVEQFF. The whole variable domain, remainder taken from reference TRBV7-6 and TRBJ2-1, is GAGVSQSPRYKVTKRGQDVALRCDPISGHVSLYWYRQALGQGPEFLTYFNYEAQQDKSGLPNDRFSAERPEGSISTLTIQRTEQRDSAMYRCASSLERGLVEQFFGPGTRLTVL.

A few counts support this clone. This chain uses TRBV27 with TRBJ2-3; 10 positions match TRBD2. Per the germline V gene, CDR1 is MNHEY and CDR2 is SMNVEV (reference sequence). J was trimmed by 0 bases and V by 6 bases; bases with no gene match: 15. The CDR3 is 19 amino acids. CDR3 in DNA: TGTGCCAGCAGCCCCCGGGGCGGGCCTAGCGGGAGTAGCACAGATACGCAGTATTTT. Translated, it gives CASSPRGGPSGSSTDTQYF.

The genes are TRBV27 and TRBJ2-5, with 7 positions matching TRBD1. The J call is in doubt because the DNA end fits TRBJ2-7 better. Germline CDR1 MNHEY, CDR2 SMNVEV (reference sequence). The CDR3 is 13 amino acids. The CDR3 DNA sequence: TGTGCCAGCGGAAGGGGACAGTCTTACGAGCAGTACTTC. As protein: CASGRGQSYEQYF.

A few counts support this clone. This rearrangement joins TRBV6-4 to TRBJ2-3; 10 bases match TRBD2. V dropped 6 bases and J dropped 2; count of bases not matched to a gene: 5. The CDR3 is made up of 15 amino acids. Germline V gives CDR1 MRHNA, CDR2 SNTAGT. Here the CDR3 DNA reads TGTGCCAGCAGCCTACTAGCGGGGACCACAGATACGCAGTATTTT. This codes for CASSLLAGTTDTQYF.

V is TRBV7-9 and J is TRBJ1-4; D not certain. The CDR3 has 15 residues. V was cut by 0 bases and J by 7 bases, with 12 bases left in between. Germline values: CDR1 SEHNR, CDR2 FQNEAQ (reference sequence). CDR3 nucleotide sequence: TGTGCCAGCAGCTTAGCAGAGGGTCGAGGTGAAAAACTGTTTTTT. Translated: CASSLAEGRGEKLFF.